This T cell receptor (beta chain) was sequenced in a study of T cells after yellow fever vaccination. Background on the study: Fractions of limited cellularity were prepared by means of SMART-Seq v4 Ultra Low Input.

Study findings and constraints: FACS-sorted repertoires could harbor abundant contaminating bulk-population clonotypes. Once the booster was given, most primary-vaccination clones reappeared, at just under 98% for CD4 and roughly 86% for CD8.

This CDR3 is 14 amino acids long. Germline V CDR1 and CDR2: SQVTM, ANQGSEA. The V end was cut by 5 bases, the J end by 0 bases, with 13 bases between. Researchers made TCR cDNA using 5'RACE template switching, and this step added a universal primer site and UMIs. MiXCR, run by TCRdb on the 5' RACE reads, gives a single entry per CDR3 protein. The sample lists under 300,000 distinct CDR3 sequences; 6.9% were seen once. The sample holds a few counts of this clonotype. Antigen: not known. The origin of this receptor is a man aged 30 to 45 who received the YFV17D yellow fever vaccine. The rearrangement uses TRBV29-1 and TRBJ2-5; no definite D call. Sequenced material: CD4+ T cells sorted from PBMCs, taken 15 days after the yellow fever booster vaccination. CDR3 nucleotides: TGCAGCGTTCCACACCCCCAGAACCAAGAGACCCAGTACTTC. This encodes CSVPHPQNQETQYF. Looking up the rest from reference TRBV29-1 and TRBJ2-5 gives the full variable domain: SAVISQKPSRDICQRGTSLTIQCQVDSQVTMMFWYRQQPGQSLTLIATANQGSEATYESGFVIDKFPISRPNLTFSTLTVSNMSPEDSSIYLCSVPHPQNQETQYFGPGTRLLVL.